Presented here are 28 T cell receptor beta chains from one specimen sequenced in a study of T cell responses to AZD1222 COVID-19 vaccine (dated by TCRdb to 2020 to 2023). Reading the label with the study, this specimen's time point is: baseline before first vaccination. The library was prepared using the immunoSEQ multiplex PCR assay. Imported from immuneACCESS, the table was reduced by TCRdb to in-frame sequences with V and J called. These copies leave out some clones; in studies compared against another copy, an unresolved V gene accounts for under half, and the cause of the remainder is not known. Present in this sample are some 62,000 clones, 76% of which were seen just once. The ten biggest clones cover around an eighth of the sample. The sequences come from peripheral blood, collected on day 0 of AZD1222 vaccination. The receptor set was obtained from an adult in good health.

The CDR3 nucleotides are TGTGCCAGTAGTATTACGTCAGGGGGCCCATATGGCTACACCTTC. It yields the protein CASSITSGGPYGYTF. The V and J genes are TRBV19 and TRBJ1-2; 8 positions agree with TRBD1. The V segment lost 3 bases and the J segment 5 bases; nucleotides outside the gene matches: 8. This CDR3 has 15 residues. Per the germline V gene, CDR1 is LNHDA and CDR2 is SQIVND (reference sequence).

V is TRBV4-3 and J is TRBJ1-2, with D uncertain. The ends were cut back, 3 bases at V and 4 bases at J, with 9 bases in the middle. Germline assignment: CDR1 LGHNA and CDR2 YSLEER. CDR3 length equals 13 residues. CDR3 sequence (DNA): TGCGCCAGCAGCCAGTGGGCCAGCTATGGCTACACCTTC. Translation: CASSQWASYGYTF.

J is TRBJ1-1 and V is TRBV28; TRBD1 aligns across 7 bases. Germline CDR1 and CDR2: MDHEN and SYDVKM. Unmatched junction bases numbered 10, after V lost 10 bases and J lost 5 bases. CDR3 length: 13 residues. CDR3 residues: CATDRVRGTEAFF. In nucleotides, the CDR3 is TGTGCCACCGACAGGGTAAGGGGTACTGAAGCTTTCTTT.

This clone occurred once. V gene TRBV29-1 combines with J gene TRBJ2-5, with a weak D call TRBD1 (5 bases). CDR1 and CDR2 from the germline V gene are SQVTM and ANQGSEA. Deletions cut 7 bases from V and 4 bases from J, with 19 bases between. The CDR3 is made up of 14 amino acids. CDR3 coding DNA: TGCAGCGGGTGTGATTCAGGGCGTCGAGAGACCCAGTACTTC. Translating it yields CSGCDSGRRETQYF.

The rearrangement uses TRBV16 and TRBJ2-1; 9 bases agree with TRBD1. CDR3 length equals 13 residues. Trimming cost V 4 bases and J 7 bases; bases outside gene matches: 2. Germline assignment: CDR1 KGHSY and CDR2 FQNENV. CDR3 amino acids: CASSLDRGNEQFF. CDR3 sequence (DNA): TGTGCCAGCAGCCTAGACAGGGGGAATGAGCAGTTCTTC.

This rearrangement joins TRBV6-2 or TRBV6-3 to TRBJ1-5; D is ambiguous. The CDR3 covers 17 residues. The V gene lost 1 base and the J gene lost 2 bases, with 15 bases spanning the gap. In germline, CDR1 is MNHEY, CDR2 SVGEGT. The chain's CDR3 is CASSYWWQQSGNQPQHF. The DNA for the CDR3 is TGTGCCAGCAGTTACTGGTGGCAGCAAAGTGGCAATCAGCCCCAGCATTTT.

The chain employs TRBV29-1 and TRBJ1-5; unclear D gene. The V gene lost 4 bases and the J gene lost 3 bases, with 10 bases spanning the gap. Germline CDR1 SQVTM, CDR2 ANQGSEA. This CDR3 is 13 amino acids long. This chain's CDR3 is CSVGGQLNQPQHF. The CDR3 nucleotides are TGCAGCGTTGGAGGGCAGCTCAATCAGCCCCAGCATTTT.

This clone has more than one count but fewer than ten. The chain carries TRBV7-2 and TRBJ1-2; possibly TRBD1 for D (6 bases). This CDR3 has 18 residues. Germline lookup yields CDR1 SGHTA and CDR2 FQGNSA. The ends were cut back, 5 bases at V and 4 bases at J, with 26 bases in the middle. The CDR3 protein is CASSLQNGVSGASYGYTF. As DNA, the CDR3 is TGTGCCAGCAGCCTACAAAATGGGGTTTCAGGGGCAAGCTATGGCTACACCTTC.

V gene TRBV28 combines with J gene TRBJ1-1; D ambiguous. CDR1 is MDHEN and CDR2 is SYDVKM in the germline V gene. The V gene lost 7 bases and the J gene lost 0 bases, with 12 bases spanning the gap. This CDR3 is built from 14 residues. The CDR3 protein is CASTLRALNTEAFF. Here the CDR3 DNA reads TGTGCCAGCACGCTCCGGGCCCTGAACACTGAAGCTTTCTTT.

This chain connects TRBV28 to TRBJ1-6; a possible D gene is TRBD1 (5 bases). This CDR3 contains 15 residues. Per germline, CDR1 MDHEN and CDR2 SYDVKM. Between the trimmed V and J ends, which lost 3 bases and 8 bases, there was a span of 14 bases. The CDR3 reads CASSLGGTGHSPLHF. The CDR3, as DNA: TGTGCCAGCAGTTTGGGGGGGACGGGGCATTCACCCCTCCACTTT.

The CDR3 bases are TGTGCCAGTAGTATAGAGGCCGACTACGAGCAGTACTTC. Translated, it gives CASSIEADYEQYF. This chain links TRBV19 with TRBJ2-7; D is unresolved. CDR1 and CDR2 from the germline V gene are LNHDA and SQIVND (reference sequence). The CDR3 loop spans 13 amino acids. V lost 0 bases, J lost 3 bases, and 6 bases lay in between.

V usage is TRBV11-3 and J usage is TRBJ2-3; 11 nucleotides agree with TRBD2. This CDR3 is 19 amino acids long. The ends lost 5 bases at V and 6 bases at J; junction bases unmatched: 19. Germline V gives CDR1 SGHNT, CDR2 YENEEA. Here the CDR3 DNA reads TGTGCCAGCAGCCCTGGGGCTAGCGGGGGGTCCGCCTACCGGGATACGCAGTATTTT. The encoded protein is CASSPGASGGSAYRDTQYF.

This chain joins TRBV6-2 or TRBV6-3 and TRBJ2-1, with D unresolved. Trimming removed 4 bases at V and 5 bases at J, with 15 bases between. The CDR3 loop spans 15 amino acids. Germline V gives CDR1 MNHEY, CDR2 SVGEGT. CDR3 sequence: CASSSSGQPDNEQFF. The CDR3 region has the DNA TGTGCCAGCAGTTCGTCGGGTCAACCGGACAATGAGCAGTTCTTC.

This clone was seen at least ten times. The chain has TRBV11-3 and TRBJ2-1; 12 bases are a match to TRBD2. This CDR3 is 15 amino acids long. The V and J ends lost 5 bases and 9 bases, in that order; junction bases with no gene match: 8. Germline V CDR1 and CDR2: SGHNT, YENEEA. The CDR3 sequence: CASSTLAGGPSEQFF. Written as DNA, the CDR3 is TGTGCCAGCAGCACTCTAGCGGGGGGGCCGAGTGAGCAGTTCTTC.

The CDR3 spells CASSSQTGWVEKLFF. The CDR3 bases are TGTGCCAGCAGCTCCCAGACAGGGTGGGTTGAAAAACTGTTTTTT. The chain couples TRBV7-9 to TRBJ1-4, with 7 bases identical to TRBD1. CDR3 length: 15 amino acids. V shed 4 bases and J 7 bases; nucleotides not matched to a gene: 9. Germline CDR1 is SEHNR and CDR2 is FQNEAQ (reference sequence).

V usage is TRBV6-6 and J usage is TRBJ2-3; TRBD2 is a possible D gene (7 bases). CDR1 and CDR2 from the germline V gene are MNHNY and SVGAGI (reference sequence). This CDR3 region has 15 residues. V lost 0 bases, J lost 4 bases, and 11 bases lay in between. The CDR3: CASSYSRGGPDTQYF. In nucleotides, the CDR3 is TGTGCCAGCAGTTACTCGAGGGGGGGCCCAGATACGCAGTATTTT.

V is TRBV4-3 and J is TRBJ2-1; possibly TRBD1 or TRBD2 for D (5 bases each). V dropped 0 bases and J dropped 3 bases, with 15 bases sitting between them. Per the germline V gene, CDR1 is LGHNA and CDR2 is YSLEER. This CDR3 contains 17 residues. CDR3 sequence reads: CASSQEQVGVHYNEQFF. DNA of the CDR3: TGCGCCAGCAGCCAAGAGCAGGTGGGGGTACACTACAATGAGCAGTTCTTC.

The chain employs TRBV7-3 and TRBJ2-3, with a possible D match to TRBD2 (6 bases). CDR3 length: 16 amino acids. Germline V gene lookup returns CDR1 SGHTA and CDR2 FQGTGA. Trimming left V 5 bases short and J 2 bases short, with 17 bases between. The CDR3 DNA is TGTGCCAGCAGCCCTCGGAGGGCGGGCCTCACAGATACGCAGTATTTT. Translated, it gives CASSPRRAGLTDTQYF.

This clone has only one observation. The DNA of the CDR3 is TGTGCCAGCAGTTACTCATATGAAGGGATTCTCTATGGCTACACCTTC. Translating it yields CASSYSYEGILYGYTF. The gene calls are TRBV6-5 and TRBJ1-2; the D is unclear. The V gene's germline CDR1 is MNHEY and CDR2 SVGAGI. V lost 0 bases and J lost 4, with 15 bases in between. This CDR3 is 16 amino acids long.

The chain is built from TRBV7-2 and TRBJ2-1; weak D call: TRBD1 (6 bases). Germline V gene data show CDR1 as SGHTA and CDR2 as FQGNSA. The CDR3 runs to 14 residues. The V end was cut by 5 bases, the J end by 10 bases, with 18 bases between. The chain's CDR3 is CASSPKTGLSEQFF. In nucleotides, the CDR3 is TGTGCCAGCAGCCCAAAGACAGGTCTGAGCGAGCAGTTCTTC.

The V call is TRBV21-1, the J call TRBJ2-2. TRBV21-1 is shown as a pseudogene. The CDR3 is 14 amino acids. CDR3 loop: CASSRKPNTGELFF. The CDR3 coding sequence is TGTGCCAGCAGCAGAAAACCGAACACCGGGGAGCTGTTTTTT.

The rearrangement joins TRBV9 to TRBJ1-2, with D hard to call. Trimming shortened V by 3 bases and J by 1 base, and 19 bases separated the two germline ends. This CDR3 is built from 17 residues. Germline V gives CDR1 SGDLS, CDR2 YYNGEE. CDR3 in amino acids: CASSASSAGLGNYGYTF. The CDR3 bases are TGTGCCAGCAGCGCCTCCTCGGCTGGGCTCGGTAACTATGGCTACACCTTC.

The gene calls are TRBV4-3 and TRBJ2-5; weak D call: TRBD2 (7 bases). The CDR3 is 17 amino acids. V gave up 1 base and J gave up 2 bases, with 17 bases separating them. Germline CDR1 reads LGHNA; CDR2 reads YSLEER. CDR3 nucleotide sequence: TGCGCCAGCAGCCAAGGGGGGGGCTCCAGCGGGCAAGAGACCCAGTACTTC. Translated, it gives CASSQGGGSSGQETQYF.

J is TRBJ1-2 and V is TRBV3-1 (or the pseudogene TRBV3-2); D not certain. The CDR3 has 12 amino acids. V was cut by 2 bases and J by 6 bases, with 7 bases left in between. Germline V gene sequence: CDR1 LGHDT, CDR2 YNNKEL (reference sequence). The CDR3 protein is CASSQRENGYTF. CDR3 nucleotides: TGTGCCAGCAGCCAACGTGAGAATGGCTACACCTTC.

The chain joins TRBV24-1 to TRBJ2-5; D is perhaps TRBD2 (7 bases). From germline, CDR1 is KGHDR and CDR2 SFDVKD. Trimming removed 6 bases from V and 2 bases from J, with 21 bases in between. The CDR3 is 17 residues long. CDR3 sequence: CATSQGSGDTVQETQYF. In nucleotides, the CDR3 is TGTGCCACCAGTCAGGGGAGCGGGGATACGGTACAAGAGACCCAGTACTTC.

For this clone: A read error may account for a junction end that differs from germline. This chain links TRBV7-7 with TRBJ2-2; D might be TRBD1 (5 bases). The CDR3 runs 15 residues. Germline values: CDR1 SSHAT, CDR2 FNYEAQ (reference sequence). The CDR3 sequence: CASSIGHTSTGELFF. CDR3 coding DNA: TGTGCTAGCAGCATCGGACACACCTCCACCGGGGAGCTGTTTTTT.

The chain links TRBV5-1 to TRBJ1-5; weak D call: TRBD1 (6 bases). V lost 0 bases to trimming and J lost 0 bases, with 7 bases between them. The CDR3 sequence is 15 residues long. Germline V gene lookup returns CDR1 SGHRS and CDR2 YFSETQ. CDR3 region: CASSLEGGSNQPQHF. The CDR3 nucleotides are TGCGCCAGCAGCTTGGAAGGGGGTAGCAATCAGCCCCAGCATTTT.

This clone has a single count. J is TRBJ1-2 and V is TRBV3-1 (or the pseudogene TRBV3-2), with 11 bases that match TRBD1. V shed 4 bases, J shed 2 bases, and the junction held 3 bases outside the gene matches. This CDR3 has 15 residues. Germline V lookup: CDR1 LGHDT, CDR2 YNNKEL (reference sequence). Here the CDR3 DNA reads TGTGCCAGCAGCCTCCGGGACAGGGGGAACTATGGCTACACCTTC. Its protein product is CASSLRDRGNYGYTF.